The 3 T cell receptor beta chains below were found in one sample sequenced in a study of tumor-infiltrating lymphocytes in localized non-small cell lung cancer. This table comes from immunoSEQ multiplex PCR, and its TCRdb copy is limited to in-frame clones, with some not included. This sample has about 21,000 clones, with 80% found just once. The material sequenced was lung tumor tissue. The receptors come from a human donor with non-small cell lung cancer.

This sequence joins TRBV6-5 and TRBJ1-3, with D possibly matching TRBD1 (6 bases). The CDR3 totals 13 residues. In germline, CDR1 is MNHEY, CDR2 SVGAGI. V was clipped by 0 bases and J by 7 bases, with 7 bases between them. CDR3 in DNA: TGTGCCAGCAGTTACTCCGGGGGCAACACCATATATTTT. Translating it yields CASSYSGGNTIYF.

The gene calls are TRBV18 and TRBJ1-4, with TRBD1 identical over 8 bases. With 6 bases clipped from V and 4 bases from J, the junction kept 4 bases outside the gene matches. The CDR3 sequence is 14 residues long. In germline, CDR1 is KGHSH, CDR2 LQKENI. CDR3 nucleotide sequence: TGTGCCAGCTCCCGGGACAGGAGTAATGAAAAACTGTTTTTT. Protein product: CASSRDRSNEKLFF.

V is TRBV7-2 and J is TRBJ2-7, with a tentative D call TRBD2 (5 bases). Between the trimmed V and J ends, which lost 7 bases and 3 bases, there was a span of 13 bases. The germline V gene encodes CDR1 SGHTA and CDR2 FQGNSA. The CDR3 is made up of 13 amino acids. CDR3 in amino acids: CASTSPGLYEQYF. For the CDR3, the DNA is TGTGCCAGCACGTCCCCAGGACTCTACGAGCAGTACTTC. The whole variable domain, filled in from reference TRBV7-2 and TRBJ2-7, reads GAGVSQSPSNKVTEKGKDVELRCDPISGHTALYWYRQSLGQGLEFLIYFQGNSAPDKSGLPSDRFSAERTGGSVSTLTIQRTQQEDSAVYLCASTSPGLYEQYFGPGTRLTVT.